This TCR beta chain was retrieved from a study of identical twins. TCRdb re-derived calls from the 5' RACE reads in MiXCR, one entry per CDR3 protein. The table lists some 690,000 distinct CDR3 sequences, 21% of them singletons. There are 19 residues in the CDR3. The junction had 18 bases not matched to a gene; V was cut back by 5 bases and J by 6 bases. In germline, CDR1 is LGHDT, CDR2 YNNKEL (reference sequence). The sample also formed part of further work on T cells expressing NK-cell markers.

The receptor's source is a woman in her late teens or twenties in good health. J is TRBJ2-2 and V is TRBV3-1, with 10 bases identical to TRBD2. Sequenced input: PBMCs. The CDR3 sequence is CASSVVGGASGRSAGELFF. CDR3 coding DNA: TGTGCCAGCAGCGTAGTCGGAGGGGCTAGCGGGAGATCGGCCGGGGAGCTGTTTTTT.